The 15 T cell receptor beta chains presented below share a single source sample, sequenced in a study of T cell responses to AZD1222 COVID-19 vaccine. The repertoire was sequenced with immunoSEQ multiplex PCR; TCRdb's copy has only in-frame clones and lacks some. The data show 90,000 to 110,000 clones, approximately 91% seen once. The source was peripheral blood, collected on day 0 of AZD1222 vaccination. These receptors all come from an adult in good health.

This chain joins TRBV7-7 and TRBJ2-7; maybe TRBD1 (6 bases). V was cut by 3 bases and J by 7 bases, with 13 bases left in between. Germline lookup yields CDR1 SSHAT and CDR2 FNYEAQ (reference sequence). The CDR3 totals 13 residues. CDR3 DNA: TGTGCCAGCAGCTTGGACAGTTCGGGGGAGCAGTACTTC. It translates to CASSLDSSGEQYF.

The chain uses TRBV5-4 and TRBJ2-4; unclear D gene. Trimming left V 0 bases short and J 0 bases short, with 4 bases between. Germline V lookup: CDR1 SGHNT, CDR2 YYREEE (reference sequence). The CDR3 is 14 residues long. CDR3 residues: CASSLEVAKNIQYF. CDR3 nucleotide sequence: TGTGCCAGCAGCTTGGAGGTAGCCAAAAACATTCAGTACTTC. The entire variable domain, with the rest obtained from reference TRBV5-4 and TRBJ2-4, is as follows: ETGVTQSPTHLIKTRGQQVTLRCSSQSGHNTVSWYQQALGQGPQFIFQYYREEENGRGNFPPRFSGLQFPNYSSELNVNALELDDSALYLCASSLEVAKNIQYFGAGTRLSVL.

Here the CDR3 reads CASSFLGGVGEKLFF. The DNA for the CDR3 is TGTGCCAGCAGTTTCCTCGGGGGAGTCGGTGAAAAACTGTTTTTT. The chain uses TRBV27 and TRBJ1-4, with a weak D call TRBD1 (5 bases). Looked up from germline, CDR1 is MNHEY and CDR2 is SMNVEV (reference sequence). Trimming took off 3 bases at V and 7 bases at J, with 15 bases between the two ends. CDR3 length: 15 amino acids.

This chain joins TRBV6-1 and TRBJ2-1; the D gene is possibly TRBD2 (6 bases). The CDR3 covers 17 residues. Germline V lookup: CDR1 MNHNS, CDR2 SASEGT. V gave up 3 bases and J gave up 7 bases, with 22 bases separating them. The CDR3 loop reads CASSETRAPSGVNEQFF. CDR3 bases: TGTGCCAGCAGTGAGACTAGGGCGCCTTCGGGGGTTAATGAGCAGTTCTTC.

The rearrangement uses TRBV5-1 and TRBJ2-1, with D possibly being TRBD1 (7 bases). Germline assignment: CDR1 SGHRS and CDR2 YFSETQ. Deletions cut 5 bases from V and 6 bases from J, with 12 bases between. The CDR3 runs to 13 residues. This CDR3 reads CASRAGGGNEQFF. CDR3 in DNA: TGCGCCAGCAGGGCAGGGGGAGGCAATGAGCAGTTCTTC.

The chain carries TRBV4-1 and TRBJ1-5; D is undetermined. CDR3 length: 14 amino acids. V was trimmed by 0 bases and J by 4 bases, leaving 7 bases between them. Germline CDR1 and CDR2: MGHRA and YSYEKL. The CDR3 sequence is CASSQEPFNQPQHF. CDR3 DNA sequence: TGCGCCAGCAGCCAAGAGCCCTTTAATCAGCCCCAGCATTTT.

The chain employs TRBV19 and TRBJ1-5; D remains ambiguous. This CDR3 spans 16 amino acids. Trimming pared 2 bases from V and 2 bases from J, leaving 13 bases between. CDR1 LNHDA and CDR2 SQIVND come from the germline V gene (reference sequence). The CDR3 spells CASSILAGRGNQPQHF. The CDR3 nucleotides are TGTGCCAGTAGTATACTGGCAGGTCGGGGCAATCAGCCCCAGCATTTT.

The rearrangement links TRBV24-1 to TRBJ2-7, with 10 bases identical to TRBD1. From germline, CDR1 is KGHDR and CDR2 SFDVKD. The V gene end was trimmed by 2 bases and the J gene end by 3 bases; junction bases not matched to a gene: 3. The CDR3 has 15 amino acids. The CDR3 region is CATSDSGTGDYEQYF. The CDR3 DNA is TGTGCCACCAGTGATTCAGGGACAGGGGACTACGAGCAGTACTTC.

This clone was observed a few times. CDR3: CASSEGMGEDQPQHF. CDR3 nucleotides: TGTGCCAGCAGTGAAGGGATGGGAGAGGATCAGCCCCAGCATTTT. The chain couples TRBV2 to TRBJ1-5; D gene ambiguous. Between the trimmed V and J ends, which lost 1 base and 5 bases, there was a span of 12 bases. There are 15 residues in the CDR3. From germline, CDR1 is SNHLY and CDR2 FYNNEI.

The CDR3 spells CASTQDRGTEAFF. The DNA of the CDR3 is TGTGCCAGCACCCAAGACAGGGGCACTGAAGCTTTCTTT. The J gene is TRBJ1-1, the V gene TRBV2, with 8 nucleotides matching TRBD1. The ends lost 7 bases at V and 4 bases at J; junction bases unmatched: 5. There are 13 residues in the CDR3. Germline-derived CDR1 and CDR2 are SNHLY and FYNNEI.

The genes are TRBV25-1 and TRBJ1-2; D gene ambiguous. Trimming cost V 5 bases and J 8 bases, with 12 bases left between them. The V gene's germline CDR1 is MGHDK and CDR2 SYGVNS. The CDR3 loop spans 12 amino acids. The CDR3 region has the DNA TGTGCCAGCAGTCGGGGTGCGGAGGGCTACACCTTC. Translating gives CASSRGAEGYTF.

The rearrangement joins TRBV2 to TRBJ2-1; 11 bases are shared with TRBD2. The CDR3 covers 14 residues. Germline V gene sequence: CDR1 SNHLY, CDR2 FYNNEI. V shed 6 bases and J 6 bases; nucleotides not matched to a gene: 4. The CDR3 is CASRTSGRGNEQFF. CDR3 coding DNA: TGTGCCAGCAGAACTAGCGGGAGAGGCAATGAGCAGTTCTTC.

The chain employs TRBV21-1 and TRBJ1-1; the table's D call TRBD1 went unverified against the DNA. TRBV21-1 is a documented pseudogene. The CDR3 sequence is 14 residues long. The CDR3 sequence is CASSPRGSGTEAFF. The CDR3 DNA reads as TGTGCCAGCAGCCCCAGGGGCAGCGGCACTGAAGCTTTCTTT.

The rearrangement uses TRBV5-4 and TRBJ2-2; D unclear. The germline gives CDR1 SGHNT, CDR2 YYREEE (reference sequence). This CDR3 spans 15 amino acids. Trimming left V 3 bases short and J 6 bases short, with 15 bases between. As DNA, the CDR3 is TGTGCCAGCAGCTCCCCGCTAGGGAAGGCCGGGGAGCTGTTTTTT. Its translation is CASSSPLGKAGELFF.

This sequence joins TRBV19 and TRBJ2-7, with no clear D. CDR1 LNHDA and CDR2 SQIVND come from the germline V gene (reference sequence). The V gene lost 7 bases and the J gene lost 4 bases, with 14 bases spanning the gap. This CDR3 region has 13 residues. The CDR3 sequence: CASTKGLGYEQYF. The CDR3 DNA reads TGTGCCAGTACCAAGGGTCTCGGGTACGAGCAGTACTTC.